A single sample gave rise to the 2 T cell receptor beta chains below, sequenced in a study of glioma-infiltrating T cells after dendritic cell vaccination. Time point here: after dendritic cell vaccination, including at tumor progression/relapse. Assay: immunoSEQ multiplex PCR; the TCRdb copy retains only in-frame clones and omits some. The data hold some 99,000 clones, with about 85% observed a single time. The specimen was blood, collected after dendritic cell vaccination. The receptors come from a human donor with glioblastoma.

CDR3 sequence: CASSPRRAGEQYF. CDR3 nucleotides: TGTGCCAGCTCACCACGGAGGGCCGGCGAGCAGTACTTC. The chain uses TRBV18 and TRBJ2-7, with D perhaps TRBD2 (6 bases). Germline V gene sequence: CDR1 KGHSH, CDR2 LQKENI. CDR3 length equals 13 residues. Trimming took off 1 base at V and 6 bases at J, with 10 bases between the two ends.

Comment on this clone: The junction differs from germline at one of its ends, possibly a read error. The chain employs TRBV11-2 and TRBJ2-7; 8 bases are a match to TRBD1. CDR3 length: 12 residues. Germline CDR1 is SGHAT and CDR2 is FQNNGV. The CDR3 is CASSPTDRGLAF. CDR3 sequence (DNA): TGTGCCAGCAGCCCAACAGACAGGGGACTCGCCTTC.